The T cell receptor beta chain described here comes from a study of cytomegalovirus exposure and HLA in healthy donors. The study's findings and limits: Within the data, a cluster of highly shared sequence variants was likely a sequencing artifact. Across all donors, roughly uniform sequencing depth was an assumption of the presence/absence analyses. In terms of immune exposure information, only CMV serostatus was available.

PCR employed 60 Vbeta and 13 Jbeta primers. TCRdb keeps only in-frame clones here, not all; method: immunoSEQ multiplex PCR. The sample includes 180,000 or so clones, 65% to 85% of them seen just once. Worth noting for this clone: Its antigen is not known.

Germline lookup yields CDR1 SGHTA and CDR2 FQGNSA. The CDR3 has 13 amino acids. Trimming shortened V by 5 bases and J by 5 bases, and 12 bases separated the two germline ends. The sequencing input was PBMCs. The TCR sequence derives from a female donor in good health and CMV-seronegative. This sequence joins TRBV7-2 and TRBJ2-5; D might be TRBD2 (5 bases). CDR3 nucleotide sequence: TGTGCCAGCAGCCGACGTAGGGAGGAGACCCAGTACTTC. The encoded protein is CASSRRREETQYF. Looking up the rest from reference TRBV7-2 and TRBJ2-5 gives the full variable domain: GAGVSQSPSNKVTEKGKDVELRCDPISGHTALYWYRQSLGQGLEFLIYFQGNSAPDKSGLPSDRFSAERTGGSVSTLTIQRTQQEDSAVYLCASSRRREETQYFGPGTRLLVL.